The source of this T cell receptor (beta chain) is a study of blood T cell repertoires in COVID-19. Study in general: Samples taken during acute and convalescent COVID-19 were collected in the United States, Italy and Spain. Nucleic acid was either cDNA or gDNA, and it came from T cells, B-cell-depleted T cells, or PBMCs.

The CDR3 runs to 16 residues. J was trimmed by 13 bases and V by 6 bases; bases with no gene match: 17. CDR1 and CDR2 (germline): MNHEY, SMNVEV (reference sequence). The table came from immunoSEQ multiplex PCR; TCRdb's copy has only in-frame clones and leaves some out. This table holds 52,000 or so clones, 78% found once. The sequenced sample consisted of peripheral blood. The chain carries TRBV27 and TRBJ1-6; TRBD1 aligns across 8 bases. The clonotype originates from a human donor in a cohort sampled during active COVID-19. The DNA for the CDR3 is TGTGCCAGCAGATCCGAGACAGGGGCGCTTTCTGGGCCCCTCCACTTT. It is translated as CASRSETGALSGPLHF.